This TCR beta chain was sequenced for a study of post-analysis software for immune sequencing data. Study details: In terms of disease course, relapsing-remitting, secondary progressive and progressive-relapsing multiple sclerosis were included.

Study-level results: Relative to controls, patients had several TRBV segments at higher frequency, with TRBV5-6, TRBV5-1 and TRBV20-1 among these. Strong co-clustering by F measure linked samples that shared a preparation batch.

Carried by the TCR beta cDNA libraries were unique molecular identifiers. TCRdb used MiXCR to reprocess the PCR reads, holding one entry per CDR3 protein. Of 350,000 to 500,000 distinct CDR3 sequences listed, over 30% are singletons. There are 17 residues in the CDR3. Germline V gene data show CDR1 as LGHNA and CDR2 as YNFKEQ. The V end was cut by 0 bases, the J end by 6 bases, with 21 bases between. Only a few counts were recorded for this clonotype. Its cognate antigen is unknown. This clonotype was sampled from a girl aged 2-10 years with multiple sclerosis. The chain links TRBV4-2 to TRBJ2-7; tentatively, D is TRBD2 (6 bases). The sample consisted of blood. The CDR3 sequence is CASSQDPDPSGVREQYF. CDR3 DNA sequence: TGTGCCAGCAGCCAAGATCCCGACCCCTCGGGGGTGCGCGAGCAGTACTTC.